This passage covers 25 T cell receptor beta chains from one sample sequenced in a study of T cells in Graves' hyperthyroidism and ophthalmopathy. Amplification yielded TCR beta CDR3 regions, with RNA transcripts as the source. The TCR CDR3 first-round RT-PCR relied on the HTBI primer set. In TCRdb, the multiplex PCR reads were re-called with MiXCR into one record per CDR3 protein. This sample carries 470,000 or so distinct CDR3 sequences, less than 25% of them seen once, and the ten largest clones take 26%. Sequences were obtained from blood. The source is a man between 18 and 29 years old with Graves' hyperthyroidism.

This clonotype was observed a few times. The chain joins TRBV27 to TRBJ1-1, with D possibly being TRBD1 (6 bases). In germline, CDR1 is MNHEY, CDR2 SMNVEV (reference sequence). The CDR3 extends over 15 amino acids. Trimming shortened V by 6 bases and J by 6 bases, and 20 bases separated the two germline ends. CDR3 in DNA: TGTGCCAGCAGGGGTGGGGGCCGGCTCGGCTCTGAAGCTTTCTTT. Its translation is CASRGGGRLGSEAFF.

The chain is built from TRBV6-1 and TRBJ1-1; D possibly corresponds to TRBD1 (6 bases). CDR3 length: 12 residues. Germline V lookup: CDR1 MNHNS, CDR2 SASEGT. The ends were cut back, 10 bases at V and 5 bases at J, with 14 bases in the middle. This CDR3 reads CATIKGGTEAFF. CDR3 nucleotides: TGTGCCACCATCAAAGGGGGAACTGAAGCTTTCTTT.

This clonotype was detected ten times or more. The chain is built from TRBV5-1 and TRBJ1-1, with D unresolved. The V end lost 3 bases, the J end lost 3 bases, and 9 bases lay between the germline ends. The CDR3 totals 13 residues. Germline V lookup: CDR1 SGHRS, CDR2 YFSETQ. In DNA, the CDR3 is TGCGCCAGCAGCTCGCCGGGGTACACTGAAGCTTTCTTT. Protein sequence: CASSSPGYTEAFF.

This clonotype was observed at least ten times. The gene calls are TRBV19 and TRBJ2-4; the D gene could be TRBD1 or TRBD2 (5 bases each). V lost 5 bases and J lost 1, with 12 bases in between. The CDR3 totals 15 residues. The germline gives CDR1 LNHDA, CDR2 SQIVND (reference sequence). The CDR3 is CASSPGWGAKNIQYF. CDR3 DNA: TGTGCCAGTAGTCCGGGATGGGGGGCCAAAAACATTCAGTACTTC.

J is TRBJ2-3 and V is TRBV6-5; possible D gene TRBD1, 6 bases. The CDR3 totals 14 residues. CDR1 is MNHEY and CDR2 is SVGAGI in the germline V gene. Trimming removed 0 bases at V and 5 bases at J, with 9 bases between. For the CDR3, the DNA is TGTGCCAGCAGTTACTCGTCAGGGGAAGATACGCAGTATTTT. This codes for CASSYSSGEDTQYF.

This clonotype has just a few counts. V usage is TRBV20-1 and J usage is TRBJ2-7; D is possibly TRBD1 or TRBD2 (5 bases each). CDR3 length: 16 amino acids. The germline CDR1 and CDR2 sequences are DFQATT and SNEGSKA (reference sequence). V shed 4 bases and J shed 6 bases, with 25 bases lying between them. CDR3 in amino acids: CSAIRRRVSSSGEQYF. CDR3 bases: TGCAGTGCTATTCGCCGCAGGGTATCATCCAGCGGCGAGCAGTACTTC.

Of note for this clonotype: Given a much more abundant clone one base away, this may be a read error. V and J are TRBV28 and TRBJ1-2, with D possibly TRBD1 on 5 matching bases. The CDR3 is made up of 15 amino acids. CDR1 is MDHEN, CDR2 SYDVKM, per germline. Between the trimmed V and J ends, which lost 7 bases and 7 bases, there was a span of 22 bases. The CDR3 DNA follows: TGTGCCAGCATTCTCCCGACAGTTTACTGGGGTGGCTACACCTTC. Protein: CASILPTVYWGGYTF.

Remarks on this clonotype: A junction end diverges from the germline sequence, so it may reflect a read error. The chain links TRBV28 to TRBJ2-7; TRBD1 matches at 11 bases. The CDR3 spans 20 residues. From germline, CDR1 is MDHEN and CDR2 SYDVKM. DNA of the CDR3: TGTGCCAGCAGTTCACCAACCCTGGGGGGGACAGGGGGAAGGTCCTGCGAGCAGTACTTC. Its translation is CASSSPTLGGTGGRSCEQYF.

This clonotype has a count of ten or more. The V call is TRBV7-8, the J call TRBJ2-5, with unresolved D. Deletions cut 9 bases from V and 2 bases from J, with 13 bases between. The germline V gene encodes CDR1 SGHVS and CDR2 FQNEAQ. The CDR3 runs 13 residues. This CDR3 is CASTRIRQETQYF. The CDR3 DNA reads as TGTGCCAGTACGAGGATAAGACAAGAGACCCAGTACTTC.

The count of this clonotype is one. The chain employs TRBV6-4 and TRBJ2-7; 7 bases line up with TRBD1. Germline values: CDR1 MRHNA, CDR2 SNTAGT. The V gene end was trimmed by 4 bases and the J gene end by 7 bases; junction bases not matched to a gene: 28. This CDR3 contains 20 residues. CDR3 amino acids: CASSARSAFIRDSLTLEQYF. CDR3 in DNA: TGTGCCAGCAGTGCTCGTTCCGCCTTTATTAGGGACAGCTTGACCCTGGAGCAGTACTTC.

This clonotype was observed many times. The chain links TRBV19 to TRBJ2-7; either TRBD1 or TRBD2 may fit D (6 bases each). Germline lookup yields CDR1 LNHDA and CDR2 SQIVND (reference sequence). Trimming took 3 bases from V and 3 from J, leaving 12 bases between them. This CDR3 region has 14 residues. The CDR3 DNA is TGTGCCAGTAGTATTGGGGGGCGTTACTACGAGCAGTACTTC. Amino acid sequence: CASSIGGRYYEQYF.

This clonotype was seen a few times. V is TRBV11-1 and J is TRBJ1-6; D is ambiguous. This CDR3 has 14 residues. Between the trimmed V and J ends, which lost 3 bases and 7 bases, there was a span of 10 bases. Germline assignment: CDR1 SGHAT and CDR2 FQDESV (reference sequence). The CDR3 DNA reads TGTGCCAGCAGCTTTCACGGGTGGAATTCACCCCTCCACTTT. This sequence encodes CASSFHGWNSPLHF.

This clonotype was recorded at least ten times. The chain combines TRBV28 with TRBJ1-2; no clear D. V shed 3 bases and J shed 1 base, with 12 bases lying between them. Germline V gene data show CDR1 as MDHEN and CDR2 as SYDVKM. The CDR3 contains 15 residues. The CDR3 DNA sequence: TGTGCCAGCAGTTTGGGTTTTCCTATTAACTATGGCTACACCTTC. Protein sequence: CASSLGFPINYGYTF.

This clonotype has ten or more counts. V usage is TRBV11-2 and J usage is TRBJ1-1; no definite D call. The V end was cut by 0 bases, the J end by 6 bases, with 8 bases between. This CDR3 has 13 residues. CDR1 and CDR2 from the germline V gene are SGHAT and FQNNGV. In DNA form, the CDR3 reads TGTGCCAGCAGCTTAGAGTCGGGGTCTGAAGCTTTCTTT. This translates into CASSLESGSEAFF. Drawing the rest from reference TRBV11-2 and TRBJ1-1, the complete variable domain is EAGVAQSPRYKIIEKRQSVAFWCNPISGHATLYWYQQILGQGPKLLIQFQNNGVVDDSQLPKDRFSAERLKGVDSTLKIQPAKLEDSAVYLCASSLESGSEAFFGQGTRLTVV.

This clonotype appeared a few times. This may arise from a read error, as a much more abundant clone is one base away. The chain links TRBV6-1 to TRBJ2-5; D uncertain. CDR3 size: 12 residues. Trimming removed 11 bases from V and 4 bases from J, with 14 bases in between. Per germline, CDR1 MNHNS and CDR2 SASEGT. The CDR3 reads CAGAGYGETQYF. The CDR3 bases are TGTGCCGGCGCCGGCTACGGAGAGACCCAGTACTTC.

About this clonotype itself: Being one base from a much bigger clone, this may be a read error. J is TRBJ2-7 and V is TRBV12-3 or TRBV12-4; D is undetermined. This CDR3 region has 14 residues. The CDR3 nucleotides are TGTGCCAGCAGCTTAGGAGCGTACGGAAACGAGCAGTGCTTC. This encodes CASSLGAYGNEQCF.

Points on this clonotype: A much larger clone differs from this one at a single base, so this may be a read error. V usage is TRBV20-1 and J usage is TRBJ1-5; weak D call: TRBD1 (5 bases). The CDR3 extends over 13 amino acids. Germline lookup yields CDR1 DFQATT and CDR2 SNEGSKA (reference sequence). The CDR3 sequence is CTARPPGGQPQHF. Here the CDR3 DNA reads TGCACTGCTAGACCTCCCGGGGGTCAGCCCCAGCATTTT.

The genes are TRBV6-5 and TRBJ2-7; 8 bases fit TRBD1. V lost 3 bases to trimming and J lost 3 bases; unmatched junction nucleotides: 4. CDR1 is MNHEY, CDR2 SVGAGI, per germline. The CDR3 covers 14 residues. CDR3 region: CASSYKTGGYEQYF. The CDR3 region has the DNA TGTGCCAGCAGTTATAAAACAGGGGGCTACGAGCAGTACTTC.

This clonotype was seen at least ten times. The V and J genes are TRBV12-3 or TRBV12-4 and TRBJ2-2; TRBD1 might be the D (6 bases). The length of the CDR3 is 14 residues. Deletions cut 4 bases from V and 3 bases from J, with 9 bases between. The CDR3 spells CASSYRQDTGELFF. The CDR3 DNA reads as TGTGCCAGCAGTTACCGACAGGACACCGGGGAGCTGTTTTTT.

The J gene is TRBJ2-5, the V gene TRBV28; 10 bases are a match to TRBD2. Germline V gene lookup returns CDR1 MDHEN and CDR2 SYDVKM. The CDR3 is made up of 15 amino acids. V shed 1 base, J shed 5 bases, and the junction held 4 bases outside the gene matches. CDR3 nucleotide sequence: TGTGCCAGCAGTTTATCTAGCGGGAGTTGGGAGACCCAGTACTTC. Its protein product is CASSLSSGSWETQYF.

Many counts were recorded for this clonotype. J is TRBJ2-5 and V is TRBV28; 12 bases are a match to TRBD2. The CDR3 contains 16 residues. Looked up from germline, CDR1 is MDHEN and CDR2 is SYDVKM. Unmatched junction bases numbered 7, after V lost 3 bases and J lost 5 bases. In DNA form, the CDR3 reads TGTGCCAGCAGTTTGACTAGCGGGGGTGGTATGGAGACCCAGTACTTC. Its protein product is CASSLTSGGGMETQYF.

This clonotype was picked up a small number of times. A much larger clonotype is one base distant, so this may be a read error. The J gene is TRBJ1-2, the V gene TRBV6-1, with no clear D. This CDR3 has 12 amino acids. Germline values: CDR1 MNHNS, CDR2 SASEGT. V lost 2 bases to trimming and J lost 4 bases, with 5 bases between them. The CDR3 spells CASSERTYGYTF. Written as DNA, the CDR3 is TGTGCCAGCAGTGAAAGGACCTATGGCTACACCTTC.

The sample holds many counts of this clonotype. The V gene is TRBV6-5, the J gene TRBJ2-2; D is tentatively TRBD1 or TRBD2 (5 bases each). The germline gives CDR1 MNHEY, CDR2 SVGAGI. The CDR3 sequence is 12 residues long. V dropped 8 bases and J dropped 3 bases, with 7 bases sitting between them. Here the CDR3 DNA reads TGTGCCAGCTTGGGGGACACCGGGGAGCTGTTTTTT. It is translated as CASLGDTGELFF.

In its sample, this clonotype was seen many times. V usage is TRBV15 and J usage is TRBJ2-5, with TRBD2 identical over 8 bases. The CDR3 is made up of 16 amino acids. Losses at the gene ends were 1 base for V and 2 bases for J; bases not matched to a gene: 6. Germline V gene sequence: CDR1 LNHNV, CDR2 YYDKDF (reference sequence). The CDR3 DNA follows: TGTGCCACCAGCAGAGGCCTGGTAGCGGGACAAGAGACCCAGTACTTC. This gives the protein CATSRGLVAGQETQYF. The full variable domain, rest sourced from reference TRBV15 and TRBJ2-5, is DAMVIQNPRYQVTQFGKPVTLSCSQTLNHNVMYWYQQKSSQAPKLLFHYYDKDFNNEADTPDNFQSRRPNTSFCFLDIRSPGLGDTAMYLCATSRGLVAGQETQYFGPGTRLLVL.

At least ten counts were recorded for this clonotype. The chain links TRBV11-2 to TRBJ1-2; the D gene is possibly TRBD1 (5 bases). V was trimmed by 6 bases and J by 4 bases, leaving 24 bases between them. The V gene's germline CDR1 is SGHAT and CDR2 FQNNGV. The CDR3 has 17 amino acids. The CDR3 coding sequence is TGTGCCAGCAGTTATGGACCTATTCCCGGGGCCTTCTATGGCTACACCTTC. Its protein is CASSYGPIPGAFYGYTF.